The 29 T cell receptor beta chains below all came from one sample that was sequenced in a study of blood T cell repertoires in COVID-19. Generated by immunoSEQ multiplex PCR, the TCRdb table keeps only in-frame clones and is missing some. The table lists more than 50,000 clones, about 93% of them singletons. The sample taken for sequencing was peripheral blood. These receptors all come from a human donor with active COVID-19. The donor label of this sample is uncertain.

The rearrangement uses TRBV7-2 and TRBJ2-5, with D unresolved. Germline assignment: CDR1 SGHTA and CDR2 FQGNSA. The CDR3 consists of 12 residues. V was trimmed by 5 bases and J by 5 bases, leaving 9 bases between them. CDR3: CASSLAWETQYF. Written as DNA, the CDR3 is TGTGCCAGCAGCCTGGCATGGGAGACCCAGTACTTC.

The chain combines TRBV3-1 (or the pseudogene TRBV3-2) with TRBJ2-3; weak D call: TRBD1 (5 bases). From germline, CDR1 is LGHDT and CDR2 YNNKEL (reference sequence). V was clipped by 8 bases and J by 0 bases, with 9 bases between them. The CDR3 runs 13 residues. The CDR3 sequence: CASGQGSTDTQYF. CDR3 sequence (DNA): TGTGCCAGCGGGCAGGGAAGCACAGATACGCAGTATTTT.

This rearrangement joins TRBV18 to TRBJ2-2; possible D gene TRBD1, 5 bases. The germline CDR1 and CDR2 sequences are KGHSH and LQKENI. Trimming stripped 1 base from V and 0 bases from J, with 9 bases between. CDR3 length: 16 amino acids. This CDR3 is CASSPQGPANTGELFF. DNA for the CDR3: TGTGCCAGCTCACCACAGGGGCCCGCGAACACCGGGGAGCTGTTTTTT.

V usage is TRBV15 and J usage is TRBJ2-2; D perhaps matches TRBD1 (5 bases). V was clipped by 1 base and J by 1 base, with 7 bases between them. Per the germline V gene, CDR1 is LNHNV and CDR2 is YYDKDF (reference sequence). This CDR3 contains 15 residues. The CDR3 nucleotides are TGTGCCACCAGCAGAGGGGGCTTGAACACCGGGGAGCTGTTTTTT. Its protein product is CATSRGGLNTGELFF. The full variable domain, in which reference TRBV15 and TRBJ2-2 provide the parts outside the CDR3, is DAMVIQNPRYQVTQFGKPVTLSCSQTLNHNVMYWYQQKSSQAPKLLFHYYDKDFNNEADTPDNFQSRRPNTSFCFLDIRSPGLGDTAMYLCATSRGGLNTGELFFGEGSRLTVL.

Here the CDR3 DNA reads TGTGCCAGCAGTGAGGAGGGTGCGGGAAACACCATATATTTT. Protein product: CASSEEGAGNTIYF. The chain links TRBV2 to TRBJ1-3; D gene ambiguous. Germline V CDR1 and CDR2: SNHLY, FYNNEI. V shed 3 bases and J shed 4 bases, with 10 bases lying between them. The CDR3 consists of 14 residues.

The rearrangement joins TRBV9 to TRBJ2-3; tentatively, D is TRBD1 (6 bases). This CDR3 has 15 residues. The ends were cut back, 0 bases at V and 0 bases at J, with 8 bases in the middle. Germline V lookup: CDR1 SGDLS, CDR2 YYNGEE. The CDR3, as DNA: TGTGCCAGCAGCGTAGCCGGACAGAGCACAGATACGCAGTATTTT. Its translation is CASSVAGQSTDTQYF.

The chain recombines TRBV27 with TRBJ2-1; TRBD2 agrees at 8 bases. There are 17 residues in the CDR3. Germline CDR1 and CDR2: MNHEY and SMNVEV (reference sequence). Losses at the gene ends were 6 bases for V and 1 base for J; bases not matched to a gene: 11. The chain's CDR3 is CASSPGAGGASYNEQFF. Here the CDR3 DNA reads TGTGCCAGCAGCCCAGGTGCCGGGGGGGCTTCCTACAATGAGCAGTTCTTC.

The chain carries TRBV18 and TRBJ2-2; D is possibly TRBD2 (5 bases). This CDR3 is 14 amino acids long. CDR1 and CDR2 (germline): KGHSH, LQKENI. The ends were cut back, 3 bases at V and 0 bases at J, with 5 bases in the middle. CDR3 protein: CASSPRANTGELFF. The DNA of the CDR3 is TGTGCCAGCTCACCGAGGGCGAACACCGGGGAGCTGTTTTTT.

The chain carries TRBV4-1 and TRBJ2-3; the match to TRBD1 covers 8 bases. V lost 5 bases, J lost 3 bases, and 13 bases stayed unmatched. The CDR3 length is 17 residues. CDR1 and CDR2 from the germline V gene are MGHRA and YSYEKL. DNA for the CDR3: TGCGCCAGCAGCGAGCGGGCCGGGACAGGACGGACAGATACGCAGTATTTT. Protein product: CASSERAGTGRTDTQYF.

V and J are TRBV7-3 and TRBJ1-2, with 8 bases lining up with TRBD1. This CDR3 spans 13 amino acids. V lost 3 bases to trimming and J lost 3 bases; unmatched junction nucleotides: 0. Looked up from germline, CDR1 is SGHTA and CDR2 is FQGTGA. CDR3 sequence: CASSLDRDYGYTF. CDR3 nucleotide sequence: TGTGCCAGCAGCTTGGACAGGGACTATGGCTACACCTTC.

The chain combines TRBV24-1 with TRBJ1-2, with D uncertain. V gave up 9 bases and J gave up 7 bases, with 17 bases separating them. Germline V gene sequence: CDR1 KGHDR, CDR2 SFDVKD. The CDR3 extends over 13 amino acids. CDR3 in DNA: TGTGCCACCGTAAAGACCCAGGAGGGTGGCTACACCTTC. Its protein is CATVKTQEGGYTF.

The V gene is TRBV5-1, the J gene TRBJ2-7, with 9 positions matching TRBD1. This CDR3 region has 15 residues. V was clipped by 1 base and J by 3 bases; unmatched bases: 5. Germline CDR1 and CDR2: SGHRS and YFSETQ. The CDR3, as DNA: TGCGCCAGCAGCTTGTCGGGACAGGGAAGCTACGAGCAGTACTTC. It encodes CASSLSGQGSYEQYF.

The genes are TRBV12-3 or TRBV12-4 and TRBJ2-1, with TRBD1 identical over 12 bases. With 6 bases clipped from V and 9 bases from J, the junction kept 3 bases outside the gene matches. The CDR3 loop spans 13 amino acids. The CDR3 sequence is CASRGQGALEQFF. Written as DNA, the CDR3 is TGTGCCAGCAGGGGACAGGGGGCTCTTGAGCAGTTCTTC.

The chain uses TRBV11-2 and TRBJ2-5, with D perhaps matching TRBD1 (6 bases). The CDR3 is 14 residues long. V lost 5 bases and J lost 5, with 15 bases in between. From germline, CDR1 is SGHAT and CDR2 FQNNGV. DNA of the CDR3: TGTGCCAGCAGCCCCCCAGGGGCCGGGGAGACCCAGTACTTC. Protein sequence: CASSPPGAGETQYF.

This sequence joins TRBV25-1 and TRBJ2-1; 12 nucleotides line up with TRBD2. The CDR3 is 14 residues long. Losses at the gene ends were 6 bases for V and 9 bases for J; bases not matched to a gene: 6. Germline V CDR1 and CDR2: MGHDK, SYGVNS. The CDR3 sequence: CASRTSGRGGEQFF. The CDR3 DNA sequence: TGTGCCAGCAGGACTAGCGGGAGAGGGGGTGAGCAGTTCTTC.

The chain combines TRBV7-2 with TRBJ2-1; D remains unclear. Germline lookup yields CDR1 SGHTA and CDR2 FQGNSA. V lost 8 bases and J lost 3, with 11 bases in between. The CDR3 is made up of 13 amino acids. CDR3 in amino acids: CASLLADYNEQFF. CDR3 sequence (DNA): TGTGCCAGCCTTCTGGCGGACTACAATGAGCAGTTCTTC.

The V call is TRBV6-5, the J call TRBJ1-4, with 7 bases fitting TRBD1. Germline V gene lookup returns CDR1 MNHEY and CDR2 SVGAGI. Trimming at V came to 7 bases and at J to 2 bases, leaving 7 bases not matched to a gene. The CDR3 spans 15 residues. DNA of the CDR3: TGTGCCAGCAAAGGGGGCGCTGGGACTAATGAAAAACTGTTTTTT. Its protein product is CASKGGAGTNEKLFF.

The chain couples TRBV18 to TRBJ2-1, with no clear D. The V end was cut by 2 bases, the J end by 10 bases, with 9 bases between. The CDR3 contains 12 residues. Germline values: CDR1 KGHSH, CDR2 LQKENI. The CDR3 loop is CASSPEVGEQFF. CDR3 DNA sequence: TGTGCCAGCTCACCAGAAGTCGGGGAGCAGTTCTTC.

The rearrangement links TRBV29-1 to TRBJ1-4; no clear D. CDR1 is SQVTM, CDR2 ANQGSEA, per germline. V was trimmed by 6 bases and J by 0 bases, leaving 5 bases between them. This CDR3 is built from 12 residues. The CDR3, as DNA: TGCAGCGTCGGGACAACTAATGAAAAACTGTTTTTT. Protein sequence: CSVGTTNEKLFF.

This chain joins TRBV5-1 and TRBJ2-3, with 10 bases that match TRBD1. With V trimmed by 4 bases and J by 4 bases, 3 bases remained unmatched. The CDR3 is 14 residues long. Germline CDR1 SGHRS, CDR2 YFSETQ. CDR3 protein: CASSPGTGADTQYF. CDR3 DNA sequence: TGCGCCAGCAGCCCCGGGACAGGGGCAGATACGCAGTATTTT.

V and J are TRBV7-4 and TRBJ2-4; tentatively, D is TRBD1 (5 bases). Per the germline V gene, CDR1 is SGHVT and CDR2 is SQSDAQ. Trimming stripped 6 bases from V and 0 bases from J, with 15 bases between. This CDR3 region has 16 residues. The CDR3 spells CASSPDSLLAKNIQYF. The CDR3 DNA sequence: TGTGCCAGCAGTCCTGACAGCCTTCTAGCCAAAAACATTCAGTACTTC. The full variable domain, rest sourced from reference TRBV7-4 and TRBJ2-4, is GAGVSQSPRYKVAKRGRDVALRCDSISGHVTLYWYRQTLGQGSEVLTYSQSDAQRDKSGRPSGRFSAERPERSVSTLKIQRTEQGDSAVYLCASSPDSLLAKNIQYFGAGTRLSVL.

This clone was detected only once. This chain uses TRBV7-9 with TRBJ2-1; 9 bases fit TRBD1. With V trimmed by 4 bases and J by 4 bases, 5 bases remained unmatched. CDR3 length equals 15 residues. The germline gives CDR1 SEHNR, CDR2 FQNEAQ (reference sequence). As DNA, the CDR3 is TGTGCCAGCAGCTCCCGGGACAGGGCTTACAATGAGCAGTTCTTC. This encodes CASSSRDRAYNEQFF.

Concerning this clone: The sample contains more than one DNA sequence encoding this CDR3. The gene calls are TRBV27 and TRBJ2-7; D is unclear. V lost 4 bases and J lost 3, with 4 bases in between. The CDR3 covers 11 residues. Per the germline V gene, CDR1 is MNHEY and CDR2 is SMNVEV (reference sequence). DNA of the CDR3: TGTGCCAGCAGTTCAGGCTACGAGCAGTACTTC. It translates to CASSSGYEQYF.

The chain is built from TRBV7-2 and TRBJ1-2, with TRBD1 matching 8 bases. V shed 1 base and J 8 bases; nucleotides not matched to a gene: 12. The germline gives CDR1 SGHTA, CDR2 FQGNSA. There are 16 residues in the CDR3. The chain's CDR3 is CASSLEGTGVPGGYTF. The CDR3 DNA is TGTGCCAGCAGCTTAGAAGGGACAGGAGTACCGGGAGGCTACACCTTC. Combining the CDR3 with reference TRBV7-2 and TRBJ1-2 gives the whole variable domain GAGVSQSPSNKVTEKGKDVELRCDPISGHTALYWYRQSLGQGLEFLIYFQGNSAPDKSGLPSDRFSAERTGGSVSTLTIQRTQQEDSAVYLCASSLEGTGVPGGYTFGSGTRLTVV.

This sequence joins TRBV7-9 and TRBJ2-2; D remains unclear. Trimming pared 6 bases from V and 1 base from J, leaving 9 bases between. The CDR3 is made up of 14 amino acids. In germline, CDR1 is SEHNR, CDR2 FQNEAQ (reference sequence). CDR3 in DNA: TGTGCCAGCAGTCTTACACAGAACACCGGGGAGCTGTTTTTT. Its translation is CASSLTQNTGELFF.

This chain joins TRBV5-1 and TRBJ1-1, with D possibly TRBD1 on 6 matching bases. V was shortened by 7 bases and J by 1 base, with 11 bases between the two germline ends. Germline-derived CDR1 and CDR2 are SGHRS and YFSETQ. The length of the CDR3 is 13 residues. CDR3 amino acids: CASAGAANTEAFF. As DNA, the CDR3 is TGCGCCAGCGCGGGGGCGGCGAACACTGAAGCTTTCTTT.

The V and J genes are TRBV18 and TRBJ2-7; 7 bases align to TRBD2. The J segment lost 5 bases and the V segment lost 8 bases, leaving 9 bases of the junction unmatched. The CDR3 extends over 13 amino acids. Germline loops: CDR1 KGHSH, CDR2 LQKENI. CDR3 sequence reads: CASHGEGRHEQYV. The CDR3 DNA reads TGTGCCAGCCACGGGGAGGGAAGGCACGAGCAGTACGTC.

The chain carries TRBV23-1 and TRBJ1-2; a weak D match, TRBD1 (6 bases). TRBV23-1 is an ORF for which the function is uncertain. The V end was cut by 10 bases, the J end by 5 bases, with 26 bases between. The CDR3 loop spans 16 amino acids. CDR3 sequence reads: CANWQDPDRSRYGYTF. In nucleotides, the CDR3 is TGCGCCAATTGGCAGGATCCGGACAGATCTCGTTATGGCTACACCTTC.

CDR3 region: CASSPYRTVGKLFF. CDR3 DNA: TGTGCCAGCAGCCCCTATAGGACAGTTGGAAAACTGTTTTTT. The chain combines TRBV3-1 (or the pseudogene TRBV3-2) with TRBJ1-4, with D perhaps TRBD1 (6 bases). Germline V gives CDR1 LGHDT, CDR2 YNNKEL (reference sequence). This CDR3 is 14 amino acids long. V shed 4 bases and J shed 10 bases, with 16 bases lying between them.